Sequencing of this TCR beta chain was carried out in a study of blood T cell repertoires in COVID-19. Authors' processing steps: Estimated nucleated cell counts came from reference gene primer amplification. TCRdb's table, derived via immunoSEQ multiplex PCR, lists solely in-frame clones and lacks some. V, J and clone size are those of that table, while D and trimming were read from the DNA. The sample lists approximately 79,000 clones; 75% to 85% were seen once. CDR1 and CDR2 (germline): SGHTA, FQGNSA. The V gene lost 1 base and the J gene lost 0 bases, with 13 bases spanning the gap. The CDR3 length is 16 residues.

The chain uses TRBV7-2 and TRBJ2-7; tentatively, D is TRBD2 (6 bases). The clonotype comes from a woman aged 45-59 years with acute or convalescent COVID-19. Sequenced material: peripheral blood. DNA of the CDR3: TGTGCCAGCAGCTTAGGACCGGGGGAGAGCTCCTACGAGCAGTACTTC. As protein: CASSLGPGESSYEQYF.